The source of this TCR beta chain is a study of CD8+ T cells in alopecia areata (dated by TCRdb to the late 2010s). For context, the study as a whole: Treated patients were enrolled in an open-label pilot trial of oral tofacitinib, 5 to 10 mg twice daily, for moderate-to-severe alopecia areata. Amplification of TCRbeta CDR3 regions was done by immunoSEQ multiplex PCR using 35 Vbeta forward primers and 13 Jbeta reverse primers. Clonality in the scalp was compared among normal scalp (n=4), patchy alopecia areata scalp (n=8), and alopecia totalis/universalis scalp (n=8). High-throughput TCRbeta sequencing was used to examine T cell clonal expansion in alopecia areata in both the C3H/HeJ mouse model and human patients. Scalp tissue and sorted CD4+ and CD8+ peripheral blood T cells from patchy and totalis/universalis alopecia areata patients and from healthy controls were covered by human TCRbeta sequencing. Tofacitinib was given for 6 to 18 months, followed by 6 months of follow-up off drug to assess delayed response and recurrence. RNA came from the PAXgene miRNA kit for fixed scalp, the miRNeasy kit for PBMCs, and the RNeasy kit for mouse skin. Disease severity in treated patients was measured with the SALT score, which quantifies the percentage of affected scalp surface area. Biopsies were taken from tofacitinib-treated patients at baseline and again at 4 and 24 weeks into treatment, and several of those patients also had a later scalp biopsy. Broader findings and caveats from the paper: Compared with mice, TCR sequences shared between patients were less clear, possibly partly because of HLA diversity across the patient population. Unlike mouse skin, where gammadelta T cells dominate, normal human skin contains resident alphabeta T cells that get sequenced too, which complicates analysis of the scalp TCR repertoire. With tofacitinib, both scalp clonality and the number of expanded CD8+ clones among the top 100 scalp clones went down significantly. Because the treated cohort was small and included a single nonresponder, larger studies are needed to assess links between baseline CD8+ expansion and response. Higher clonality and more expanded CD8+ clones were observed in lesional scalp than in normal scalp, particularly in alopecia totalis/universalis, a finding suggestive of antigenic drive. Many expanded lesional clones persisted in scalp and blood during tofacitinib treatment, which may partly explain relapse after stopping treatment.

Libraries were constructed by the immunoSEQ multiplex PCR assay. RNA was extracted from all samples and reverse transcribed into cDNA as template for TCR sequencing. First-strand cDNA was synthesized using SuperScript III with a 2:1 mix of oligo-dT and random hexamers. A synthetic immune receptor repertoire was used to gauge amplification bias, and whatever bias remained was removed computationally. The authors' analysis ran thus. After raw reads were preprocessed to remove errors, the CDR3 was defined following IMGT conventions as running from the conserved cysteine to phenylalanine. Clonality was computed as 1 minus the Shannon entropy, with the entropy normalized by log2 of the number of productive unique TCRs. Scalp TCRbeta sequences were cross-referenced with sorted blood CD4 and CD8 repertoires so that the CD4 or CD8 identity of scalp clones could be inferred. The table comes from immuneACCESS by way of TCRdb, which keeps in-frame sequences with V and J called. Part of the clones is missing from these tables; in studies checked, under half for an unresolved V gene and the rest for unknown reasons. D and trimming come from the DNA, and the V and J calls and clone size come from that table. Present in this sample are approximately 150,000 clones, 60% to 75% of which were seen just once. Jointly, the top ten make up 14% of the sample.

CDR1 and CDR2, per the germline V gene, are SQVTM and ANQGSEA. The cysteine opens and the phenylalanine closes a CDR3 of 12 amino acids. Of all the DNA, just the CDR3 is kept, 36 bases in frame from base 1. V is reduced by 4 bases and J by 3 bases, leaving a spacing of 6 bases between them. This clone was found a few times. Which antigen it targets is not known. Per-base qualities were not stored, and no clone one base away is much larger. The label giving this sample's time point can be read as: less than 25 weeks on oral tofacitinib. This specimen's treatment or condition label, per the study, means: oral pan-JAK inhibitor, 5-10 mg twice daily. Lesional scalp punch biopsies and peripheral blood were obtained from alopecia areata patients. PBMCs were separated by density centrifugation and stained for CD3, CD4 and CD8, after which CD4+ and CD8+ T cells were sorted on a FACSAria.

The receptor's source is a human donor with alopecia areata. This sequence uses TRBV29-1 and TRBJ2-2; no D segment can be confidently identified. Sequenced material: CD4+ T cells sorted from blood, taken at week 24, from a patient treated with tofacitinib. The DNA reads as follows: TGCAGCGTTGGGCCTCACACCGGGGAGCTGTTTTTT. Its coded protein is CSVGPHTGELFF.